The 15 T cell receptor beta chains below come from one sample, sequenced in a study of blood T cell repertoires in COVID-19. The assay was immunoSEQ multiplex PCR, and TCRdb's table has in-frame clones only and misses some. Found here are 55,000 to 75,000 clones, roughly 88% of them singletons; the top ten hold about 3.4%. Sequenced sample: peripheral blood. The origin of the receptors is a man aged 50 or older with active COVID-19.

The CDR3 is CASSVAGGNTGELFF. The CDR3 DNA follows: TGTGCCAGCAGCGTAGCGGGTGGAAACACCGGGGAGCTGTTTTTT. The rearrangement joins TRBV9 to TRBJ2-2; D not resolved. The germline gives CDR1 SGDLS, CDR2 YYNGEE. The V gene lost 0 bases and the J gene lost 2 bases, with 8 bases spanning the gap. This CDR3 has 15 residues.

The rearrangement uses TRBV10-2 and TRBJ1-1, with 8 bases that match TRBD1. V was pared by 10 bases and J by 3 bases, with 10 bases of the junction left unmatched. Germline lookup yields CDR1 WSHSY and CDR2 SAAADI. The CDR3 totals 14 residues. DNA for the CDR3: TGCGCCACCCAGCCGGCGGACAGGGACACTGAAGCTTTCTTT. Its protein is CATQPADRDTEAFF.

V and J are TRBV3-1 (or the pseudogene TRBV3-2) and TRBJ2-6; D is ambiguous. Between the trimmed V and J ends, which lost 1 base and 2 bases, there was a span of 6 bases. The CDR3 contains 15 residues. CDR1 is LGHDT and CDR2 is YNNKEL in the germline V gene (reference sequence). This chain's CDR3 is CASSQVSAGANVLTF. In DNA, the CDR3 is TGTGCCAGCAGCCAAGTATCTGCTGGGGCCAACGTCCTGACTTTC.

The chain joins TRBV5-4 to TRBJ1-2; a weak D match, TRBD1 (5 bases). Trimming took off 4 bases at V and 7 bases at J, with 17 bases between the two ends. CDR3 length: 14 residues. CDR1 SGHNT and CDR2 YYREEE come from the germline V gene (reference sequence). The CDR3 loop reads CASSPMAGESGYTF. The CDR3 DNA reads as TGTGCCAGCAGCCCAATGGCGGGGGAGAGTGGCTACACCTTC.

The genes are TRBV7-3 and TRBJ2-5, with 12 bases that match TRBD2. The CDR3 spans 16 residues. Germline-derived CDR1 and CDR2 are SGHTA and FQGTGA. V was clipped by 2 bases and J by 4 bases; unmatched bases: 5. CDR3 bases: TGTGCCAGCAGCTTAGGACTAGCGGGGCCTCGAGAGACCCAGTACTTC. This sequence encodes CASSLGLAGPRETQYF. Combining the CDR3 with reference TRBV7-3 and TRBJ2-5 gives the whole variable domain GAGVSQTPSNKVTEKGKYVELRCDPISGHTALYWYRQSLGQGPEFLIYFQGTGAADDSGLPNDRFFAVRPEGSVSTLKIQRTERGDSAVYLCASSLGLAGPRETQYFGPGTRLLVL.

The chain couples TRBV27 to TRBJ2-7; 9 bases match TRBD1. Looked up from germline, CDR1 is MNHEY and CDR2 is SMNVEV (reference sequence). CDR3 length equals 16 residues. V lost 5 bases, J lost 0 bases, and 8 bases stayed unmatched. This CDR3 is CASSGLGQGTSYEQYF. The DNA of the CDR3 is TGTGCCAGCAGTGGCCTGGGACAGGGAACCTCCTACGAGCAGTACTTC.

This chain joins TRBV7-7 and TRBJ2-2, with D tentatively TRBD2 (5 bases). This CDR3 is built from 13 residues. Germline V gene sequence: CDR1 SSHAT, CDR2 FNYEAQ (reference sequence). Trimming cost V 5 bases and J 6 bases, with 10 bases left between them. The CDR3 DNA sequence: TGTGCCAGCAGCCCGGGGATGGCCGGGGAGCTGTTTTTT. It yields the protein CASSPGMAGELFF. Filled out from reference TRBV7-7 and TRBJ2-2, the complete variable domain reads GAGVSQSPRYKVTKRGQDVTLRCDPISSHATLYWYQQALGQGPEFLTYFNYEAQPDKSGLPSDRFSAERPEGSISTLTIQRTEQRDSAMYRCASSPGMAGELFFGEGSRLTVL.

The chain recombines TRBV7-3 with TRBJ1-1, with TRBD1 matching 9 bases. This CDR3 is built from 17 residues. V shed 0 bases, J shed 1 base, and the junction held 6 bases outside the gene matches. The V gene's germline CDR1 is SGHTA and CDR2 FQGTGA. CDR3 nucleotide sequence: TGTGCCAGCAGCTTAACGGATCCGGGACAGGGGAACACTGAAGCTTTCTTT. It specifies CASSLTDPGQGNTEAFF.

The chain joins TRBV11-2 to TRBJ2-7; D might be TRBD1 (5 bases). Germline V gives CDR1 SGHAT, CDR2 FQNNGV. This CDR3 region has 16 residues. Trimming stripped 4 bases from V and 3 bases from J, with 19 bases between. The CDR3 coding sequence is TGTGCCAGCAGCTCCTTATGGGGCAGGTCCAGCTACGAGCAGTACTTC. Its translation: CASSSLWGRSSYEQYF.

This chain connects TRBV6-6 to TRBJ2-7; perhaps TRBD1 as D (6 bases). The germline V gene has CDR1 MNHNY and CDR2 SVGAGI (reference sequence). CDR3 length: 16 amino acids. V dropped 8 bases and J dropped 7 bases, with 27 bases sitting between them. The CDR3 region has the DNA TGTGCCAGCCGACCCCTCCGGGACACACCAGAGCGAGAGCAGTACTTC. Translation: CASRPLRDTPEREQYF.

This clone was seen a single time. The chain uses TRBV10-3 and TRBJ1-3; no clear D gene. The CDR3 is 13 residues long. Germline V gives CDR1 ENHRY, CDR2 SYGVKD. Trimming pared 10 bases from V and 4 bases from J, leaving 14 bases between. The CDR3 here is CATRTSSGNTIYF. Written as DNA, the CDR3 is TGTGCCACCCGGACTTCTTCAGGAAACACCATATATTTT.

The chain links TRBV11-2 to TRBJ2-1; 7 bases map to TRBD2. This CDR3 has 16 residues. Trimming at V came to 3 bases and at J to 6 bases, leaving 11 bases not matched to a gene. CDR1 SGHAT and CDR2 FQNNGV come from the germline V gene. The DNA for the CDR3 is TGTGCCAGCAGCTTTTTTTATACGGGGGGTACCAATGAGCAGTTCTTC. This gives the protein CASSFFYTGGTNEQFF.

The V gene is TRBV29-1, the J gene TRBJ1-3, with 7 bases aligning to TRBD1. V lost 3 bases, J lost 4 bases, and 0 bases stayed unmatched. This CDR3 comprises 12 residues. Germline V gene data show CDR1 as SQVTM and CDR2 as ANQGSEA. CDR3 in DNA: TGCAGCGTTGAGACAGGGGGAAACACCATATATTTT. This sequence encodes CSVETGGNTIYF.

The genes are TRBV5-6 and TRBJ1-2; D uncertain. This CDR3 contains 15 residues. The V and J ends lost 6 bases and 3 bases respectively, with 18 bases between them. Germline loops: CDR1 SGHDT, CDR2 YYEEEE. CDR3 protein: CASTELRGEDYGYTF. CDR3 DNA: TGTGCCAGCACCGAATTGCGGGGAGAAGACTATGGCTACACCTTC.

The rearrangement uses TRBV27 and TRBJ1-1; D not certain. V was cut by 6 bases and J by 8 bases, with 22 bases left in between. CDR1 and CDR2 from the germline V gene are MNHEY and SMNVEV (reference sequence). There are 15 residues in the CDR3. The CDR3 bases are TGTGCCAGCAGCCTCTTCGGGTTAGAAGACTCGGAAGCTTTCTTT. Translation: CASSLFGLEDSEAFF.